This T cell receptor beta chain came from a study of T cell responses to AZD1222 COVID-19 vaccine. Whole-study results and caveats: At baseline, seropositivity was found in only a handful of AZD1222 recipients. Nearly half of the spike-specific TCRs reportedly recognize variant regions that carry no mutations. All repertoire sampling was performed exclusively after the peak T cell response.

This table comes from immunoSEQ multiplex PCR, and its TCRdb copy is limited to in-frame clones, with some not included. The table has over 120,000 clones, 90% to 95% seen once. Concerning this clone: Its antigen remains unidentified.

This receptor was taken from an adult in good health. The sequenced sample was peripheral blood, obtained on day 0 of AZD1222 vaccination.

The CDR3 protein is CASSQVWGFYGYTF. The CDR3 DNA sequence: TGCGCCAGCAGCCAAGTGTGGGGGTTTTATGGCTACACCTTC. This chain links TRBV4-1 with TRBJ1-2; a possible D gene is TRBD1 (5 bases). The CDR3 has 14 amino acids. Germline loops: CDR1 MGHRA, CDR2 YSYEKL. Trimming stripped 1 base from V and 5 bases from J, with 11 bases between.